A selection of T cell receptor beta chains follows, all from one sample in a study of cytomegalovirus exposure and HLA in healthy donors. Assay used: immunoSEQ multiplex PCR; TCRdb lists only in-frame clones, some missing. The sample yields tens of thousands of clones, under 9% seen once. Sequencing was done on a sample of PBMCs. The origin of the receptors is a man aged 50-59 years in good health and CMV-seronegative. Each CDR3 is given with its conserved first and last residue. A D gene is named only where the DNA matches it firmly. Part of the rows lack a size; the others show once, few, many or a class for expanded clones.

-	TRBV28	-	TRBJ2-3	TGTGCCAGCAGTACTAGTCCGGGGGGCACAGATACGCAGTATTTT	CASSTSPGGTDTQYF
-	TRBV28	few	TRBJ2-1	TGTGCCAGCAGTTTAGTAACAGGGTACCACAATGAGCAGTTCTTC	CASSLVTGYHNEQFF
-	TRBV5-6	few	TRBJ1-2	TGTGCCAGCAGCTTGGTAGGGGTCCGGTACTATGGCTACACCTTC	CASSLVGVRYYGYTF
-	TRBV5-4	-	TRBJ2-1	TGTGCCAGCAGCTTGGAAGAGAATGAGCAGTTCTTC	CASSLEENEQFF
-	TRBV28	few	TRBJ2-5	TGTGCCAGCAGTTCCGCAGGGTGGGGCTGGAAGACCCAGTACTTC	CASSSAGWGWKTQYF
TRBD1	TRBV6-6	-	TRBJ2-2	TGTGCCAGCAGTATGACAGGGGCCCTGAACACCGGGGAGCTGTTTTTT	CASSMTGALNTGELFF
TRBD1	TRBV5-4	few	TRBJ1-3	TGTGCCAGCAGCTTAAGACAGGGGGACGCCATATATTTT	CASSLRQGDAIYF
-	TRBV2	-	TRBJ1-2	TGTGCCAGCAGTGCAGGACAGCTTGCTAACTATGGCTACACCTTC	CASSAGQLANYGYTF
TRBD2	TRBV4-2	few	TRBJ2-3	TGTGCCAGCAGCCAAGAAGCGGGAGGCCCGTCTCACAGCACAGATACGCAGTATTTT	CASSQEAGGPSHSTDTQYF
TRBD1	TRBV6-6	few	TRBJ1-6	TGTGCCATTTCCCGGGACAGGGGGCTTCAATCACCCCTCCACTTT	CAISRDRGLQSPLHF
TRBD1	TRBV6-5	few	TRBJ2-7	TGTGCCAGCAGTGGGACAGGGATTTACGAGCAGTACTTC	CASSGTGIYEQYF
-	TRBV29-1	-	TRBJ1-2	TGCAGCGTACAGCAGGATACCGGTGGCTACACCTTC	CSVQQDTGGYTF
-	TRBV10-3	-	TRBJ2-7	TGTGCCTCGCAGGGTTTGAGCGAGCAGTACTTC	CASQGLSEQYF
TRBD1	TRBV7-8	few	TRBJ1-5	TGTGCCAGCAGCGTATCCGGGACAGGGGGCTTTACGGGCAATCAGCCCCAGCATTTT	CASSVSGTGGFTGNQPQHF
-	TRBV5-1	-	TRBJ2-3	TGCGCCAGCAGCTGGAGGGCGGGGTACACAGATACGCAGTATTTT	CASSWRAGYTDTQYF
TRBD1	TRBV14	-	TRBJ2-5	TGTGCCAGCTTCCGGTACGGGACAGGAGGACAAGAGACCCAGTACTTC	CASFRYGTGGQETQYF
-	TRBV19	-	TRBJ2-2	TGTGCCAGTAGTAACAGCCAGCAAACCGGGGAGCTGTTTTTT	CASSNSQQTGELFF
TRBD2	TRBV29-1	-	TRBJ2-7	TGCAGCGCCCGCCCACTAGCGGGAGTTGGTAACGAGCAGTACTTC	CSARPLAGVGNEQYF
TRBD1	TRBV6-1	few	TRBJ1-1	TGTGCCAGTAGAGCGACAGGGGGGAAGAAAACTGAAGCTTTCTTT	CASRATGGKKTEAFF
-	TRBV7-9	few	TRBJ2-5	TGTGCCAGCAGCCCCCGGGAGACCCAGTACTTC	CASSPRETQYF
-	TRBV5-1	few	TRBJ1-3	TGCGCCAGCAGCTTGGCCGCGGGGCACGGAAACACCATATATTTT	CASSLAAGHGNTIYF
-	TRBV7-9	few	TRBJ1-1	TGTGCCAGCAGCCGACAGATGCTGTCGACTGAAGCTTTCTTT	CASSRQMLSTEAFF
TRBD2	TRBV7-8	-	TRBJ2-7	TGTGCCAGCAGCCCGGGGGGAGGCACCCAGATTTTCTCCTACGAGCAGTACTTC	CASSPGGGTQIFSYEQYF
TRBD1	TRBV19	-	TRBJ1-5	TGTGCCAGTAGTATAAGGCAGGGGGGCCATCAGCCCCAGCATTTT	CASSIRQGGHQPQHF